A selection of T cell receptor beta chains follows, all from one sample in a study of shared clonotypes between healthy human individuals. Assay used: immunoSEQ multiplex PCR; TCRdb lists only in-frame clones, some missing. The sample consists of around 2,000,000 clones, 85% to 95% of them appearing once. Sequenced sample: naive CD8+ T cells from PBMCs. The receptors were sampled from a young man in good health. Some clones in this sample may be carry-over from other donors' samples. Each CDR3 is given with its conserved first and last residue. Each record gives: D gene, V gene, J gene, clone size, CDR3 protein, CDR3 DNA. A D gene is named only where the DNA matches it firmly. Not all rows give a size; the values are once, few, many and, for expanded clones, a class.

D gene: TRBD2
V gene: TRBV28
J gene: TRBJ2-1
clone size: -
CDR3 protein: CASSLRLAVNEQFF
CDR3 DNA: TGTGCCAGCAGTCTTCGACTAGCCGTCAATGAGCAGTTCTTC

D gene: -
V gene: TRBV4-3
J gene: TRBJ2-5
clone size: -
CDR3 protein: CASSQDWVEEGQETQYF
CDR3 DNA: TGCGCCAGCAGCCAAGATTGGGTAGAGGAGGGACAAGAGACCCAGTACTTC

D gene: -
V gene: TRBV5-4
J gene: TRBJ2-7
clone size: -
CDR3 protein: CASSLGVSYEQYF
CDR3 DNA: TGTGCCAGCAGCTTGGGTGTGTCCTACGAGCAGTACTTC

D gene: -
V gene: TRBV14
J gene: TRBJ2-6
clone size: -
CDR3 protein: CASSPYRPAGANVLTF
CDR3 DNA: TGTGCCAGCAGCCCCTACAGGCCAGCTGGGGCCAACGTCCTGACTTTC

D gene: -
V gene: TRBV27
J gene: TRBJ1-2
clone size: -
CDR3 protein: CASSLSVRNRGTGDYGYTF
CDR3 DNA: TGTGCCAGCAGTTTATCGGTACGGAATAGGGGAACCGGCGACTATGGCTACACCTTC

D gene: TRBD2
V gene: TRBV5-1
J gene: TRBJ2-5
clone size: -
CDR3 protein: CASSPGVAGRRETQYF
CDR3 DNA: TGCGCCAGCAGCCCTGGGGTAGCGGGAAGGAGGGAGACCCAGTACTTC

D gene: -
V gene: TRBV28
J gene: TRBJ2-2
clone size: -
CDR3 protein: CASRENGVGELFF
CDR3 DNA: TGTGCCAGCAGGGAGAATGGCGTCGGGGAGCTGTTTTTT

D gene: TRBD2
V gene: TRBV7-9
J gene: TRBJ2-3
clone size: -
CDR3 protein: CASREADTQYF
CDR3 DNA: TGTGCCAGCCGGGAGGCAGATACGCAGTATTTT

D gene: -
V gene: TRBV23-1
J gene: TRBJ2-3
clone size: -
CDR3 protein: CASSQSFGTGGTQYF
CDR3 DNA: TGCGCCAGCAGTCAATCTTTTGGGACTGGTGGTACGCAGTATTTT

D gene: -
V gene: TRBV15
J gene: TRBJ2-2
clone size: -
CDR3 protein: CATSWTRGITGELFF
CDR3 DNA: TGTGCCACCAGCTGGACCCGGGGGATCACCGGGGAGCTGTTTTTT

D gene: TRBD1
V gene: TRBV9
J gene: TRBJ2-5
clone size: -
CDR3 protein: CASSGGQGGETQYF
CDR3 DNA: TGTGCCAGCAGCGGCGGACAGGGCGGGGAGACCCAGTACTTC

D gene: -
V gene: TRBV4-1
J gene: TRBJ1-2
clone size: once
CDR3 protein: CASSQVYGDSDGYTF
CDR3 DNA: TGCGCCAGCAGCCAAGTTTATGGAGATTCCGATGGCTACACCTTC

D gene: TRBD2
V gene: TRBV7-3
J gene: TRBJ2-1
clone size: -
CDR3 protein: CASSPLGPLAELNNEQFF
CDR3 DNA: TGTGCCAGCAGCCCTCTTGGGCCCCTAGCGGAGCTCAACAATGAGCAGTTCTTC

D gene: -
V gene: TRBV6-5
J gene: TRBJ1-1
clone size: few
CDR3 protein: CASSATGRGTEAFF
CDR3 DNA: TGTGCCAGCAGCGCGACGGGAAGAGGGACTGAAGCTTTCTTT

D gene: -
V gene: TRBV19
J gene: TRBJ2-2
clone size: -
CDR3 protein: CASTTPSGNTGELFF
CDR3 DNA: TGTGCCAGTACTACACCTAGTGGGAACACCGGGGAGCTGTTTTTT

D gene: -
V gene: TRBV5-1
J gene: TRBJ1-1
clone size: few
CDR3 protein: CASSLDEVEAFF
CDR3 DNA: TGCGCCAGCAGCTTGGACGAGGTCGAGGCTTTCTTT

D gene: -
V gene: TRBV10-3
J gene: TRBJ2-7
clone size: -
CDR3 protein: CAAPSIGPYEQYF
CDR3 DNA: TGTGCCGCGCCCTCCATCGGGCCCTACGAGCAGTACTTC

D gene: -
V gene: TRBV28
J gene: TRBJ2-6
clone size: once
CDR3 protein: CASREIQGSGANVLTF
CDR3 DNA: TGTGCCAGCAGGGAAATACAGGGCTCTGGGGCCAACGTCCTGACTTTC

D gene: -
V gene: TRBV21-1
J gene: TRBJ1-1
clone size: -
CDR3 protein: CASSTRNRGDTEAFF
CDR3 DNA: TGTGCCAGCAGCACTAGAAACAGGGGTGACACTGAAGCTTTCTTT

D gene: TRBD2
V gene: TRBV19
J gene: TRBJ2-6
clone size: -
CDR3 protein: CASSIFLAGVGGANVLTF
CDR3 DNA: TGTGCCAGTAGTATTTTCCTAGCGGGAGTGGGCGGGGCCAACGTCCTGACTTTC

D gene: -
V gene: TRBV7-9
J gene: TRBJ2-7
clone size: -
CDR3 protein: CASSLVSVRGTYEQYF
CDR3 DNA: TGTGCCAGCAGCTTAGTGTCGGTCAGGGGAACCTACGAGCAGTACTTC

D gene: -
V gene: TRBV2
J gene: TRBJ2-7
clone size: -
CDR3 protein: CASSEVDNPYEQYF
CDR3 DNA: TGTGCCAGCAGTGAAGTTGATAACCCCTACGAGCAGTACTTC

D gene: -
V gene: TRBV21-1
J gene: TRBJ1-3
clone size: -
CDR3 protein: CASSFRWTGSGNTIYF
CDR3 DNA: TGTGCCAGCAGCTTCCGGTGGACAGGCTCTGGAAACACCATATATTTT

D gene: -
V gene: TRBV30
J gene: TRBJ1-5
clone size: few
CDR3 protein: CAWSVGAENQPQHF
CDR3 DNA: TGTGCCTGGAGTGTTGGGGCAGAGAATCAGCCCCAGCATTTT

D gene: -
V gene: TRBV27
J gene: TRBJ2-1
clone size: -
CDR3 protein: CASSPGPGRFYNEQFF
CDR3 DNA: TGTGCCAGCAGTCCGGGGCCAGGGAGATTCTACAATGAGCAGTTCTTC

D gene: TRBD2
V gene: TRBV13
J gene: TRBJ2-1
clone size: -
CDR3 protein: CASSLEGLAGALSSYNEQFF
CDR3 DNA: TGTGCCAGCAGCTTAGAAGGGCTAGCGGGAGCCCTGTCCTCCTACAATGAGCAGTTCTTC

D gene: TRBD1
V gene: TRBV9
J gene: TRBJ1-1
clone size: once
CDR3 protein: CASSVRQGTGLNTEAFF
CDR3 DNA: TGTGCCAGCAGCGTAAGGCAGGGGACAGGGCTGAACACTGAAGCTTTCTTT

D gene: TRBD1
V gene: TRBV27
J gene: TRBJ2-7
clone size: -
CDR3 protein: CASSTGTAPYEQYF
CDR3 DNA: TGTGCCAGCAGTACCGGGACAGCTCCCTACGAGCAGTACTTC

D gene: -
V gene: TRBV19
J gene: TRBJ1-1
clone size: -
CDR3 protein: CASKYGVNTEAFF
CDR3 DNA: TGTGCCAGTAAATATGGGGTGAACACTGAAGCTTTCTTT

D gene: -
V gene: TRBV5-1
J gene: TRBJ2-7
clone size: -
CDR3 protein: CASSLSSNAYEQYF
CDR3 DNA: TGCGCCAGCAGCTTGAGTAGTAATGCCTACGAGCAGTACTTC

D gene: -
V gene: TRBV29-1
J gene: TRBJ2-1
clone size: -
CDR3 protein: CSGGLGDEQFF
CDR3 DNA: TGCAGCGGTGGACTTGGTGATGAGCAGTTCTTC

D gene: TRBD1
V gene: TRBV27
J gene: TRBJ2-2
clone size: -
CDR3 protein: CASSLRRGLGTGELFF
CDR3 DNA: TGTGCCAGCAGTTTAAGAAGGGGGCTCGGCACCGGGGAGCTGTTTTTT

D gene: -
V gene: TRBV27
J gene: TRBJ2-3
clone size: -
CDR3 protein: CASSLSRSTDTQYF
CDR3 DNA: TGTGCCAGCAGTTTAAGTCGGAGCACAGATACGCAGTATTTT

D gene: -
V gene: TRBV7-9
J gene: TRBJ1-1
clone size: -
CDR3 protein: CASSLGPGAFF
CDR3 DNA: TGTGCCAGCAGCTTAGGACCCGGAGCTTTCTTT

D gene: -
V gene: TRBV19
J gene: TRBJ1-1
clone size: -
CDR3 protein: CASLEGMSTEAFF
CDR3 DNA: TGTGCCTCCCTAGAGGGGATGAGCACTGAAGCTTTCTTT

D gene: TRBD2
V gene: TRBV9
J gene: TRBJ2-7
clone size: -
CDR3 protein: CASSTGLAGGHEQYF
CDR3 DNA: TGTGCCAGCAGCACGGGACTAGCGGGAGGTCACGAGCAGTACTTC

D gene: TRBD2
V gene: TRBV28
J gene: TRBJ2-7
clone size: -
CDR3 protein: CASSPLTSGKTYEQYF
CDR3 DNA: TGTGCCAGCAGTCCCCTAACTAGCGGAAAGACCTACGAGCAGTACTTC